The 5 T cell receptor beta chains given below trace back to one sample, sequenced in a study of identical twins. TCRdb reprocessed the 5' RACE reads via MiXCR and lists one record per CDR3 protein. Seen here are 250,000 to 350,000 distinct CDR3 sequences, approximately 8% observed once, and the top ten hold approximately 2.1%. These data were likewise used in another study, on yellow fever vaccine responses in identical twins.

The specimen sequenced was memory (CD45RO+) T cells sorted from blood. The receptors derive from a woman under 30 in good health.

This clonotype was seen repeatedly, ten times or more. This chain joins TRBV4-2 and TRBJ2-6; D gene unclear. Germline CDR1 and CDR2: LGHNA and YNFKEQ. V was pared by 0 bases and J by 0 bases, with 3 bases between. This CDR3 contains 15 residues. The CDR3 loop reads CASSQDPSGANVLTF. As DNA, the CDR3 is TGTGCCAGCAGCCAAGATCCCTCTGGGGCCAACGTCCTGACTTTC.

This clonotype was observed at least ten times. J is TRBJ2-5 and V is TRBV20-1, with D perhaps assigned TRBD1 or TRBD2 (5 bases each). This CDR3 has 17 residues. Trimming stripped 1 base from V and 5 bases from J, with 23 bases between. Germline V gene lookup returns CDR1 DFQATT and CDR2 SNEGSKA (reference sequence). The CDR3 is CSARGDRPREMGETQYF. In DNA, the CDR3 is TGCAGTGCTAGAGGGGACCGACCTAGGGAGATGGGGGAGACCCAGTACTTC.

This rearrangement joins TRBV4-1 to TRBJ2-3; tentative D call: TRBD2 (5 bases). This CDR3 comprises 14 residues. CDR1 is MGHRA, CDR2 YSYEKL, per germline. Trimming shortened V by 3 bases and J by 0 bases, and 7 bases separated the two germline ends. CDR3 in amino acids: CASSQGSSTDTQYF. For the CDR3, the DNA is TGCGCCAGCAGCCAGGGGAGTAGCACAGATACGCAGTATTTT.

The chain couples TRBV5-1 to TRBJ1-6, with 8 bases that match TRBD1. J gave up 7 bases and V 3 bases, and 3 bases lay outside the gene matches. CDR1 is SGHRS, CDR2 YFSETQ, per germline. The CDR3 extends over 14 amino acids. The CDR3 DNA follows: TGCGCCAGCAGCTGGGGACAGGAGAATTCACCCCTCCACTTT. It translates to CASSWGQENSPLHF.

The chain joins TRBV28 to TRBJ1-5; unclear D gene. The CDR3 sequence is 13 residues long. Germline assignment: CDR1 MDHEN and CDR2 SYDVKM. V was clipped by 2 bases and J by 5 bases, with 7 bases between them. CDR3 sequence: CASSLTKYQPQHF. DNA of the CDR3: TGTGCCAGCAGTTTAACGAAGTATCAGCCCCAGCATTTT. The entire variable domain, with the rest obtained from reference TRBV28 and TRBJ1-5, is as follows: DVKVTQSSRYLVKRTGEKVFLECVQDMDHENMFWYRQDPGLGLRLIYFSYDVKMKEKGDIPEGYSVSREKKERFSLILESASTNQTSMYLCASSLTKYQPQHFGDGTRLSIL.